Shown below are 20 T cell receptor beta chains from a single sample sequenced in a study of STAT3 mutations in large granular lymphocyte leukemia. The antigens of these receptors remain unknown. Profiled with immunoSEQ multiplex PCR; TCRdb holds only in-frame clones, not every one. The sample contains over 8,000 clones, roughly nine tenths of which appear only once. General study results and limits: At least one immunodominant TCR beta clonotype appeared in every T-cell large granular lymphocyte leukemia patient.

The sample consisted of peripheral blood mononuclear cells. The receptors here all came from a man older than 75 with T-cell large granular lymphocyte leukemia. Some clones in this sample may be carry-over from other donors' samples.

J is TRBJ2-5 and V is TRBV5-8; TRBD1 agrees at 7 bases. Trimming removed 3 bases from V and 2 bases from J; junction bases left unmatched: 7. The CDR3 runs 15 residues. Germline CDR1 reads SGHTS; CDR2 reads YDEGEE. The chain's CDR3 is CASSSRQGPQETQYF. CDR3 DNA: TGTGCCAGCAGCTCCAGACAGGGCCCTCAAGAGACCCAGTACTTC.

As for this clone: Germline and junction disagree at one end, which may indicate a read error. This chain uses TRBV5-6 with TRBJ1-5, with 8 bases lining up with TRBD1. CDR1 and CDR2 (germline): SGHDT, YYEEEE. The CDR3 has 14 residues. The CDR3 loop reads CASNDAGGKQPQHF. For the CDR3, the DNA is TGTGCCAGCAATGATGCAGGGGGCAAGCAGCCCCAGCATTTT.

The rearrangement links TRBV11-2 to TRBJ2-1, with D possibly matching TRBD1 (5 bases). This CDR3 has 14 amino acids. Germline V gives CDR1 SGHAT, CDR2 FQNNGV. Between the trimmed V and J ends, which lost 5 bases and 5 bases, there was a span of 13 bases. The DNA for the CDR3 is TGTGCCAGCAGCCTTCAGGGTAGGGACAATGAGCAGTTCTTC. This gives the protein CASSLQGRDNEQFF.

The genes are TRBV5-1 and TRBJ2-7, with D uncertain. CDR1 is SGHRS, CDR2 YFSETQ, per germline. The CDR3 consists of 14 residues. Trimming pared 1 base from V and 0 bases from J, leaving 8 bases between. CDR3 DNA sequence: TGCGCCAGCAGCTTGTCCGGCAGCTCCTACGAGCAGTACTTC. It yields the protein CASSLSGSSYEQYF.

The chain joins TRBV11-3 to TRBJ1-5; D not resolved. The CDR3 loop spans 16 amino acids. The germline V and J ends were trimmed by 5 bases and 0 bases, with 14 bases remaining between them. Germline V gene lookup returns CDR1 SGHNT and CDR2 YENEEA. The chain's CDR3 is CASSPLSSFSNQPQHF. The CDR3, as DNA: TGTGCCAGCAGCCCCTTATCAAGTTTTAGCAATCAGCCCCAGCATTTT.

The chain carries TRBV4-3 and TRBJ2-4, with 7 bases that match TRBD1. J was trimmed by 7 bases and V by 0 bases; bases with no gene match: 9. Germline V CDR1 and CDR2: LGHNA, YSLEER. The CDR3 contains 16 residues. CDR3 region: CASSQEITGAANIQYF. As DNA, the CDR3 is TGCGCCAGCAGCCAAGAAATCACAGGGGCGGCGAACATTCAGTACTTC.

The chain is built from TRBV10-3 and TRBJ1-1, with D perhaps matching TRBD1 (6 bases). V was cut by 7 bases and J by 4 bases, with 7 bases left in between. The germline gives CDR1 ENHRY, CDR2 SYGVKD. The CDR3 sequence is 11 residues long. This chain's CDR3 is CAIKGGTEAFF. DNA of the CDR3: TGTGCCATCAAAGGGGGCACTGAAGCTTTCTTT.

The chain has TRBV5-4 and TRBJ1-5; a possible D gene is TRBD1 (5 bases). Trimming removed 7 bases from V and 7 bases from J, with 33 bases in between. Germline V gene sequence: CDR1 SGHNT, CDR2 YYREEE (reference sequence). This CDR3 is built from 19 residues. The CDR3 loop is CASPPSLELRDPNHQPQHF. CDR3 coding DNA: TGTGCCAGCCCCCCTAGCTTAGAATTACGGGACCCCAATCACCAGCCCCAGCATTTT.

The V and J genes are TRBV11-2 and TRBJ2-3; D unresolved. The length of the CDR3 is 15 residues. Trimming removed 0 bases from V and 0 bases from J, with 7 bases in between. Per the germline V gene, CDR1 is SGHAT and CDR2 is FQNNGV. The CDR3 sequence is CASSLDGQSTDTQYF. As DNA, the CDR3 is TGTGCCAGCAGCTTAGATGGGCAGAGCACAGATACGCAGTATTTT.

The rearrangement uses TRBV5-1 and TRBJ2-1, with D perhaps TRBD1 or TRBD2 (5 bases each). V was pared by 1 base and J by 6 bases, with 14 bases between. Germline CDR1 reads SGHRS; CDR2 reads YFSETQ. The CDR3 is made up of 15 amino acids. This chain's CDR3 is CASSLSGSQGNEQFF. CDR3 sequence (DNA): TGCGCCAGCAGCTTGAGCGGCTCTCAGGGCAATGAGCAGTTCTTC.

The rearrangement joins TRBV28 to TRBJ2-6, with D maybe TRBD2 (5 bases). Trimming removed 6 bases at V and 4 bases at J, with 13 bases between. The CDR3 loop spans 15 amino acids. Germline CDR1 MDHEN, CDR2 SYDVKM. The CDR3 here is CASSVALAGANVLTF. CDR3 DNA: TGTGCCAGCAGCGTCGCCCTAGCAGGGGCCAACGTCCTGACTTTC. Filled out from reference TRBV28 and TRBJ2-6, the complete variable domain reads DVKVTQSSRYLVKRTGEKVFLECVQDMDHENMFWYRQDPGLGLRLIYFSYDVKMKEKGDIPEGYSVSREKKERFSLILESASTNQTSMYLCASSVALAGANVLTFGAGSRLTVL.

This chain joins TRBV11-2 and TRBJ1-6, with no clear D. This CDR3 is 13 amino acids long. Germline assignment: CDR1 SGHAT and CDR2 FQNNGV. Trimming stripped 5 bases from V and 8 bases from J, with 10 bases between. DNA of the CDR3: TGTGCCAGCAGCGCCCACGAATATTCACCCCTCCACTTT. Translation: CASSAHEYSPLHF.

This chain uses TRBV5-4 with TRBJ2-5, with TRBD2 identical over 10 bases. The CDR3 covers 15 residues. CDR1 SGHNT and CDR2 YYREEE come from the germline V gene (reference sequence). V lost 4 bases and J lost 4; bases outside the gene matches: 7. CDR3 residues: CASSKAGGPVETQYF. The CDR3 DNA is TGTGCCAGCAGCAAAGCGGGGGGGCCTGTAGAGACCCAGTACTTC.

The rearrangement joins TRBV7-9 to TRBJ2-5, with 7 bases aligning to TRBD1. The V segment lost 1 base and the J segment 5 bases; nucleotides outside the gene matches: 10. Germline V gene lookup returns CDR1 SEHNR and CDR2 FQNEAQ (reference sequence). The CDR3 is made up of 16 amino acids. CDR3 sequence: CASSLGTGAPGETQYF. CDR3 coding DNA: TGTGCCAGCAGCTTAGGCACAGGGGCCCCGGGGGAGACCCAGTACTTC. Complete variable domain (other parts from reference TRBV7-9 and TRBJ2-5): DTGVSQNPRHKITKRGQNVTFRCDPISEHNRLYWYRQTLGQGPEFLTYFQNEAQLEKSRLLSDRFSAERPKGSFSTLEIQRTEQGDSAMYLCASSLGTGAPGETQYFGPGTRLLVL.

J is TRBJ1-6 and V is TRBV7-2; D unresolved. Trimming shortened V by 2 bases and J by 7 bases, and 6 bases separated the two germline ends. Germline loops: CDR1 SGHTA, CDR2 FQGNSA. The CDR3 totals 13 residues. CDR3 sequence (DNA): TGTGCCAGCAGCTTATACCGCAATTCACCCCTCCACTTT. Its protein product is CASSLYRNSPLHF. The variable domain in full, completed from reference TRBV7-2 and TRBJ1-6, reads GAGVSQSPSNKVTEKGKDVELRCDPISGHTALYWYRQSLGQGLEFLIYFQGNSAPDKSGLPSDRFSAERTGGSVSTLTIQRTQQEDSAVYLCASSLYRNSPLHFGNGTRLTVT.

In this sample, this clone turned up a few times. The chain has TRBV7-9 and TRBJ1-6, with a weak D call TRBD1 (5 bases). The CDR3 runs 12 residues. The germline V gene encodes CDR1 SEHNR and CDR2 FQNEAQ (reference sequence). Trimming left V 1 base short and J 10 bases short, with 5 bases between. The CDR3 DNA follows: TGTGCCAGCAGCTTAGGGGACTCACCCCTCCACTTT. Protein product: CASSLGDSPLHF.

The chain carries TRBV6-1 and TRBJ2-3; tentatively, D is TRBD1 (5 bases). This CDR3 has 15 amino acids. Trimming cost V 1 base and J 5 bases, with 13 bases left between them. Germline V gene data show CDR1 as MNHNS and CDR2 as SASEGT. CDR3 in amino acids: CASSEGWGAVDTQYF. CDR3 sequence (DNA): TGTGCCAGCAGTGAAGGGTGGGGCGCGGTAGATACGCAGTATTTT.

The J gene is TRBJ2-1, the V gene TRBV2, with D maybe TRBD2 (6 bases). Trimming removed 10 bases at V and 12 bases at J, with 19 bases between. The CDR3 extends over 12 amino acids. Germline CDR1 is SNHLY and CDR2 is FYNNEI. CDR3 DNA sequence: TGTGCCACCAGCTTGGCGGGAAAGACGCAGTTCTTC. Translation gives CATSLAGKTQFF.

The V call is TRBV6-6, the J call TRBJ1-1; 7 bases are shared with TRBD1. V dropped 5 bases and J dropped 5; count of bases not matched to a gene: 5. From germline, CDR1 is MNHNY and CDR2 SVGAGI (reference sequence). This CDR3 has 13 amino acids. The CDR3 DNA follows: TGTGCCAGCAGTCACAGGGGAGAGACTGAAGCTTTCTTT. Protein: CASSHRGETEAFF.

The genes are TRBV6-5 and TRBJ1-3, with 7 bases fitting TRBD1. Germline CDR1 MNHEY, CDR2 SVGAGI. CDR3 length: 14 residues. Trimming cost V 6 bases and J 3 bases; bases outside gene matches: 5. As DNA, the CDR3 is TGTGCCAGCAGCCGCGACAGGGTTGGAAACACCATATATTTT. It encodes CASSRDRVGNTIYF.